This TCR beta chain was recovered during a study of blood T cell repertoires in COVID-19. The protocol was immunoSEQ multiplex PCR, while the TCRdb copy is restricted to in-frame clones and leaves out a portion. The repertoire holds over 150,000 clones, with about 95% as singletons. The ends lost 4 bases at V and 2 bases at J; junction bases unmatched: 4. Germline CDR1 reads KGHDR; CDR2 reads SFDVKD. The CDR3 consists of 16 residues. The sequencing input was peripheral blood. The chain combines TRBV24-1 with TRBJ2-3; 11 nucleotides align to TRBD1. The clonotype comes from a man younger than 40 with COVID-19, enrolled during active disease. CDR3 DNA sequence: TGTGCCACCAGTGAAGGGGACAGGGGGTTCACAGATACGCAGTATTTT. It yields the protein CATSEGDRGFTDTQYF.